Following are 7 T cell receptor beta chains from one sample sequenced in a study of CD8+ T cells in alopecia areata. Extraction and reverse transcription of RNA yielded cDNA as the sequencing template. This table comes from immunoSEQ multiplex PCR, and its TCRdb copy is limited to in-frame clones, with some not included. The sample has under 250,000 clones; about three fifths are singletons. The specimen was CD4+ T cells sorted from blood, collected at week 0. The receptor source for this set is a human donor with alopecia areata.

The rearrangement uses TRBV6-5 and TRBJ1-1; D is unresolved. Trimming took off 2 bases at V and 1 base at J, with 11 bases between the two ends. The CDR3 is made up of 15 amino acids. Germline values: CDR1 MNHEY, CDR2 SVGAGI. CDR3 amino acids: CASSYARPPNTEAFF. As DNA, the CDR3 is TGTGCCAGCAGTTACGCCAGGCCGCCGAACACTGAAGCTTTCTTT.

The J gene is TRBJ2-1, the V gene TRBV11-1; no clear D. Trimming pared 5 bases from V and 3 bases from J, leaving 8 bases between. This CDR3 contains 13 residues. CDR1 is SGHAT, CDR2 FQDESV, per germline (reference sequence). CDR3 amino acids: CASSAPYYNEQFF. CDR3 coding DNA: TGTGCCAGCAGCGCCCCGTACTACAATGAGCAGTTCTTC.

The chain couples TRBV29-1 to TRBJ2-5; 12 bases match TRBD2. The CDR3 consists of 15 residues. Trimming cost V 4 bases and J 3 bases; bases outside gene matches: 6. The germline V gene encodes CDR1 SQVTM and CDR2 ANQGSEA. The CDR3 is CSVGLWTSGKETQYF. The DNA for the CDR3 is TGCAGCGTTGGACTTTGGACTAGCGGGAAAGAGACCCAGTACTTC.

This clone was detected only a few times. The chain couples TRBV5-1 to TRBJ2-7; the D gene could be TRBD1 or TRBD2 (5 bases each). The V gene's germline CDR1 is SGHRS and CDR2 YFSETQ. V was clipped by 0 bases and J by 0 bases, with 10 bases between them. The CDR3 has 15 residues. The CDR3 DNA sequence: TGCGCCAGCAGCTTGGCCTGGGGGACCTCCTACGAGCAGTACTTC. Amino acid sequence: CASSLAWGTSYEQYF. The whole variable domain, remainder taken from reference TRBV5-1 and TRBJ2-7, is KAGVTQTPRYLIKTRGQQVTLSCSPISGHRSVSWYQQTPGQGLQFLFEYFSETQRNKGNFPGRFSGRQFSNSRSEMNVSTLELGDSALYLCASSLAWGTSYEQYFGPGTRLTVT.

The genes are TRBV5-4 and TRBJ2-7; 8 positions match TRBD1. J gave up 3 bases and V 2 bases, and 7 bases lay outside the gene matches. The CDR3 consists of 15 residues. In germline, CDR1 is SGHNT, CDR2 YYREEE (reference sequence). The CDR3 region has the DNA TGTGCCAGCAGCTTACAGGGGGTCGACCGCTACGAGCAGTACTTC. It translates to CASSLQGVDRYEQYF.

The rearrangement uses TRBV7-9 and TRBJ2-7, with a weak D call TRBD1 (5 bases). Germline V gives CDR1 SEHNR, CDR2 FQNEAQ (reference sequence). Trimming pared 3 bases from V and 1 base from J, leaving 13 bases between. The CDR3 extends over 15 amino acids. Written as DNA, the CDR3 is TGTGCCAGCAGCTTTTTGACAGCAAGTTCCTACGAGCAGTACTTC. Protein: CASSFLTASSYEQYF.

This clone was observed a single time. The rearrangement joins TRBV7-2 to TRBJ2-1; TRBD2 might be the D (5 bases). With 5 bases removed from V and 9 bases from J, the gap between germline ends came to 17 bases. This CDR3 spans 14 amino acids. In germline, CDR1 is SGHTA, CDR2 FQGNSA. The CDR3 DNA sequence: TGTGCCAGCAGCCCGACGTCGGGAAAGAGTGAGCAGTTCTTC. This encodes CASSPTSGKSEQFF.